This T cell receptor (beta chain) was sequenced for a study of response to subunit inactivated influenza vaccine. This clonotype appeared many times. Its specificity is unknown. Overall study findings and caveats: Few new T cells, the authors suggested, are recruited by each seasonal influenza vaccination.

CDR1 and CDR2 from the germline V gene are MDHEN and SYDVKM. The CDR3 loop spans 13 amino acids. Germline trimming cut 3 bases from V and 7 bases from J; bases unmatched to any gene: 2. TCRdb itself ran the RT-PCR reads through MiXCR, one entry per CDR3 protein. The sample includes more than 400,000 distinct CDR3 sequences, around 7.7% seen only once; the top ten take about 12%. The clonotype comes from a man between 50 and 70 years old who received an inactivated influenza vaccine. The specimen comprised PBMCs from blood, sampled roughly 24 months after vaccination. This chain uses TRBV28 with TRBJ2-4, with 8 bases aligning to TRBD1. CDR3 bases: TGTGCCAGCAGTTTTCGGACAGGGAACATTCAGTACTTC. Residues: CASSFRTGNIQYF. Full variable domain (missing parts from reference TRBV28 and TRBJ2-4): DVKVTQSSRYLVKRTGEKVFLECVQDMDHENMFWYRQDPGLGLRLIYFSYDVKMKEKGDIPEGYSVSREKKERFSLILESASTNQTSMYLCASSFRTGNIQYFGAGTRLSVL.